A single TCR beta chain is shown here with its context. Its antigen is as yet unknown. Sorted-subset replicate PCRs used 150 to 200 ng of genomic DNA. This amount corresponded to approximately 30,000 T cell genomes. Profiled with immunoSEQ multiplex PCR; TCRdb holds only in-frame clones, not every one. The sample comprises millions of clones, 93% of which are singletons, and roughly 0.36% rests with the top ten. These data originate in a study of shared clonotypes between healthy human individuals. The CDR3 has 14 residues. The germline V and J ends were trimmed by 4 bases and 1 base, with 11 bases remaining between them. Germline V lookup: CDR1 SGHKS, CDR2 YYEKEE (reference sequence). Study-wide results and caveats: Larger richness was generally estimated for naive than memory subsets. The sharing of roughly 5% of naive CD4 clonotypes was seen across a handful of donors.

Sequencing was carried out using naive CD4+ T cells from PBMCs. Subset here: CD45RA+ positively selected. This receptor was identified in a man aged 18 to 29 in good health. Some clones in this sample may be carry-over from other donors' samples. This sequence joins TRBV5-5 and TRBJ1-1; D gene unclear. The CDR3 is CASSPTAGNTEAFF. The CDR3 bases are TGTGCCAGCAGCCCCACCGCAGGGAACACTGAAGCTTTCTTT.